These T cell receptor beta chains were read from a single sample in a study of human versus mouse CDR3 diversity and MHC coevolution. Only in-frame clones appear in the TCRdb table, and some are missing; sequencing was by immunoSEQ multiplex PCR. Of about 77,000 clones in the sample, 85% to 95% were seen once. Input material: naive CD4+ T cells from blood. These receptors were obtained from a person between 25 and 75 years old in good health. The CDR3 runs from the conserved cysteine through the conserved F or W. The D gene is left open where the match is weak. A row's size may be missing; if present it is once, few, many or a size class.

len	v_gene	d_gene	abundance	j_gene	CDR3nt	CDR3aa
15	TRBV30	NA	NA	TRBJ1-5	TGTGCCTGGAGTGTGGAGTTTGGGAGCAATCAGCCCCAGCATTTT	CAWSVEFGSNQPQHF
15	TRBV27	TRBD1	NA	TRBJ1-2	TGTGCCAGCAGTTTCACAGGGGGCAGGGACTATGGCTACACCTTC	CASSFTGGRDYGYTF
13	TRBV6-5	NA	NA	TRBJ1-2	TGTGCCAGCAGTTACTCGAACAGGGCTGGCTACACCTTC	CASSYSNRAGYTF
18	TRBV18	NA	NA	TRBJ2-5	TGTGCCAGCTCACCACTAACCACAGCTGCGGCGGGCAAAGGGTCCCAGTACTTC	CASSPLTTAAAGKGSQYF
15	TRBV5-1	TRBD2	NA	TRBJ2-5	TGCGCCAGCAGCTTACTAGCGGGGCTGCAAGAGACCCAGTACTTC	CASSLLAGLQETQYF
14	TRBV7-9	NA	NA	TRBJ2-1	TGTGCCAGCAGCTCGACGGACAGTTTAGATGAGCAGTTCTTC	CASSSTDSLDEQFF
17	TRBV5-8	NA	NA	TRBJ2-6	TGTGCCAGCAGCTTGGGGGGACTCACTGATGGGGCCAACGTCCTGACTTTC	CASSLGGLTDGANVLTF
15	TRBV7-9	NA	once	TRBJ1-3	TGTGCCAGCAGCCTTCAGGGTCCTGCTGGAAACACCATATATTTT	CASSLQGPAGNTIYF
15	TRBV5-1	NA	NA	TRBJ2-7	TGCGCCAGCAGCCCGGGGGACAGTAGCTCCTACGAGCAGTACTTC	CASSPGDSSSYEQYF
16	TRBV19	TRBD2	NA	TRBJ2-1	TGTGCCAGTACCCCCACTACTAGCGGGTTCCCCAATGAGCAGTTCTTC	CASTPTTSGFPNEQFF
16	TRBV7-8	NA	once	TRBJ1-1	TGTGCCAGCAGCTTAGCGCCGGGAAGGACGAACACTGAAGCTTTCTTT	CASSLAPGRTNTEAFF
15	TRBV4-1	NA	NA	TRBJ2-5	TGCGCCAGCAGCCAGGTTGTCGTCGGCCAAGAGACCCAGTACTTC	CASSQVVVGQETQYF
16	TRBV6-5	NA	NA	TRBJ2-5	TGTGCCAGCAGTTTCTCGACTCCCCCGAGGCAAGAGACCCAGTACTTC	CASSFSTPPRQETQYF
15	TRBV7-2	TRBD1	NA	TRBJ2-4	TGTGCCAGCAGCCGGGCAGGGGGTGGCAAAAACATTCAGTACTTC	CASSRAGGGKNIQYF
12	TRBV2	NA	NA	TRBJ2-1	TGTGCCAGCAGTGAAGAACTGAGCGGGCAGTTCTTC	CASSEELSGQFF
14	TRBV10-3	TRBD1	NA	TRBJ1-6	TGTGCCATCAGACCGGGACAGATCGATTCACCCCTCCACTTT	CAIRPGQIDSPLHF
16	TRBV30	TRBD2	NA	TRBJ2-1	TGTGCCTGGAGTCGGACTAGCGGGGGGTTCTACAATGAGCAGTTCTTC	CAWSRTSGGFYNEQFF
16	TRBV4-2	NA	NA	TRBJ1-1	TGTGCCAGCAGCCAAGATACCCAGGGTCTGAACACTGAAGCTTTCTTT	CASSQDTQGLNTEAFF
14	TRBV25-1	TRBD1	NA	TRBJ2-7	TGTGCCAGCAGTGCCTGGGGACAGGGGTACGAGCAGTACTTC	CASSAWGQGYEQYF
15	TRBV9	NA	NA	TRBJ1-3	TGTGCCAGCAGCGCAACTCAGGGGACCGGAAACACCATATATTTT	CASSATQGTGNTIYF
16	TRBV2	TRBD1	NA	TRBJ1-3	TGTGCCAGCAGTGAAGGGGACAGTCGCTCTGGAAACACCATATATTTT	CASSEGDSRSGNTIYF
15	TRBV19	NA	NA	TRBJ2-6	TGTGCCAGTAGCTCACGGAGTGACGGGGCCAACGTCCTGACTTTC	CASSSRSDGANVLTF
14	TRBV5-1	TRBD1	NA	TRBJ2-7	TGCGCCAGCAGCCTTGACAGGGTAGCCTACGAGCAGTACTTC	CASSLDRVAYEQYF
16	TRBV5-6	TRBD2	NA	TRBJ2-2	TGTGCCAGCTCCTTAGAACTAGCGAGAAACACCGGGGAGCTGTTTTTT	CASSLELARNTGELFF
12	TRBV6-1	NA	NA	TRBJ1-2	TGTGCCAGCCAACTGGGGGCATATGGCTACACCTTC	CASQLGAYGYTF
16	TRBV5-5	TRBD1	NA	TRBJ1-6	TGTGCCAGCAGCTTGGCGACAGGGGGCTGGAATTCACCCCTCCACTTT	CASSLATGGWNSPLHF
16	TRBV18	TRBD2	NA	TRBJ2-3	TGTGCCAGCTCACCAGGTTTGGGCGGGAGGACAGATACGCAGTATTTT	CASSPGLGGRTDTQYF
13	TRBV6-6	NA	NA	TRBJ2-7	TGTGCCAGCAGTTACAGAAGGGGATACGAGCAGTACTTC	CASSYRRGYEQYF
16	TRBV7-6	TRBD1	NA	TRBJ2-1	TGTGCCAGCAGCGCGGACAGGGCTTGGGGTTACAATGAGCAGTTCTTC	CASSADRAWGYNEQFF
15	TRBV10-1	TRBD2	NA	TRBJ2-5	TGCGCCAGCAGTGGGCTAGCGGCGGGTCAAGAGACCCAGTACTTC	CASSGLAAGQETQYF
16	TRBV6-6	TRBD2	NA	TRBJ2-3	TGTGCCAGCAGTTACAGTGTTGGCGGGAGGGGAGATACGCAGTATTTT	CASSYSVGGRGDTQYF
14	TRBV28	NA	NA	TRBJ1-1	TGTGCCAGCAGTTTAGACACCAGGAACACTGAAGCTTTCTTT	CASSLDTRNTEAFF
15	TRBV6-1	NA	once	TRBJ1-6	TGTGCCAGCAGTGAAACAGGGAAGATCAATTCACCCCTCCACTTT	CASSETGKINSPLHF
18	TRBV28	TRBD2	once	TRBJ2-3	TGTGCCAGCAGTCCTCTTCGGCTAGCGGGGTTATTCACAGATACGCAGTATTTT	CASSPLRLAGLFTDTQYF
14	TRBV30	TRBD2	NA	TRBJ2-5	TGTGCCCGGAGTGTAGGGGCGGGAGGAGAGACCCAGTACTTC	CARSVGAGGETQYF
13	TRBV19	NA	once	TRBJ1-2	TGTGCCAGTAGTCTAAATCCCCCGGGGGGCTACACCTTC	CASSLNPPGGYTF
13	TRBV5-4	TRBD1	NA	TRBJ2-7	TGTGCCAGCAGCTGGGAAAACAGGGGATCCCCGTACTTC	CASSWENRGSPYF
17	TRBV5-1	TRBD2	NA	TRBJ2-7	TGCGCCAGCAGCTTGGTCGCTAGCGGGTGGGGATCCTACGAGCAGTACTTC	CASSLVASGWGSYEQYF
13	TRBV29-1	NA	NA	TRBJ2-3	TGCAGCGTCGTTGCGGGCGCCACAGATACGCAGTATTTT	CSVVAGATDTQYF
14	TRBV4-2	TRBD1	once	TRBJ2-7	TGTGCCAGCAGCCCCGGGACAGGATCGGTCGAGCAGTACTTC	CASSPGTGSVEQYF
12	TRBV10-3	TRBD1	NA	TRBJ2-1	TGTGCCATCACCGGGGACAGCCATGAGCAGTTCTTC	CAITGDSHEQFF
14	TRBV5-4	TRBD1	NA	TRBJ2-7	TGTGCCAGCAGCTCGACAGGGACCGACTACGAGCAGTACTTC	CASSSTGTDYEQYF
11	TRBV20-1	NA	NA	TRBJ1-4	TGCAGTGCCCAACGGACTGGTACTCAGTTTTTT	CSAQRTGTQFF
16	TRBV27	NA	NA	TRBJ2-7	TGTGCCAGCAGTTCATCCGGAGGGGGCGCACGGAACGAGCAGTACTTC	CASSSSGGGARNEQYF
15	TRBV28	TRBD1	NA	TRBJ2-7	TGTGCCAGCACCCAAGGGGGCTTGAGCTCCTACGAGCAGTACTTC	CASTQGGLSSYEQYF
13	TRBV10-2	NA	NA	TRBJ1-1	TGCGCCAGCAGCCCCCGGGGAGATGGAGAAGCTTTCTTT	CASSPRGDGEAFF
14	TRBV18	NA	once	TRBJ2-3	TGTGCCAGCTCACTGGGGGGGCAGTCAGATACGCAGTATTTT	CASSLGGQSDTQYF
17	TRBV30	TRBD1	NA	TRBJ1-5	TGTGCCTGGAGTACCGATCTTGACAGGGCCGGCAATCAGCCCCAGCATTTT	CAWSTDLDRAGNQPQHF
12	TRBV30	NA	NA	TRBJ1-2	TGTGCCTGGAACGGGGGGGAACATGGCTACACCTTC	CAWNGGEHGYTF